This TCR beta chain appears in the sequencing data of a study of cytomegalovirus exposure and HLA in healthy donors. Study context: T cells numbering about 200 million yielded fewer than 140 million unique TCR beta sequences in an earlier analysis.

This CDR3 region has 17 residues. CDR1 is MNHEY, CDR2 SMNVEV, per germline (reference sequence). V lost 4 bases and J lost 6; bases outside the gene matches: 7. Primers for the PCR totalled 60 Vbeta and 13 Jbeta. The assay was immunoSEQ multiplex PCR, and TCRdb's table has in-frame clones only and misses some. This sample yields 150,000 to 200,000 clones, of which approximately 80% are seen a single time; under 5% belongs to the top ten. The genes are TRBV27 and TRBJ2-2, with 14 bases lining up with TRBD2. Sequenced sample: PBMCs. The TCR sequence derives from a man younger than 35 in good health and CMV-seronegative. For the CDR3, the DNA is TGTGCCAGCAGTTCTCCTGGACTAGCGGGAGGTCCCGGGGAGCTGTTTTTT. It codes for CASSSPGLAGGPGELFF.